These 29 T cell receptor beta chains originate from one sample sequenced in a study of blood T cell repertoires in COVID-19. Produced via immunoSEQ multiplex PCR; TCRdb's table is partial and in-frame only. The sample carries some 340,000 clones, 85% recorded once. The sequenced sample was peripheral blood. The receptor source for this set is a woman aged 18-30 years with acute or convalescent COVID-19.

This chain links TRBV29-1 with TRBJ1-2; maybe TRBD1 (6 bases). Germline V gene sequence: CDR1 SQVTM, CDR2 ANQGSEA. V was shortened by 7 bases and J by 1 base, with 13 bases between the two germline ends. CDR3 length: 13 residues. CDR3 region: CSAGQKLNYGYTF. In DNA, the CDR3 is TGCAGCGCAGGACAGAAACTTAACTATGGCTACACCTTC.

At least ten counts were recorded for this clone. V is TRBV27 and J is TRBJ1-2; 9 bases line up with TRBD1. Losses at the gene ends were 4 bases for V and 2 bases for J; bases not matched to a gene: 5. Looked up from germline, CDR1 is MNHEY and CDR2 is SMNVEV (reference sequence). The CDR3 runs to 15 residues. The CDR3 protein is CASSSKQGANYGYTF. DNA for the CDR3: TGTGCCAGCAGTTCGAAACAGGGGGCGAACTATGGCTACACCTTC.

The rearrangement uses TRBV29-1 and TRBJ2-7; possibly TRBD2 for D (5 bases). CDR3 length: 13 amino acids. Trimming took 7 bases from V and 3 from J, leaving 16 bases between them. The germline gives CDR1 SQVTM, CDR2 ANQGSEA. The CDR3 DNA follows: TGCAGCGGGAGTGAGGGCAGTCGCTACGAGCAGTACTTC. Residues: CSGSEGSRYEQYF.

V is TRBV12-3 or TRBV12-4 and J is TRBJ2-7; D remains unclear. The ends were cut back, 6 bases at V and 3 bases at J, with 12 bases in the middle. The CDR3 has 13 amino acids. This chain's CDR3 is CASSSDSNYEQYF. The DNA for the CDR3 is TGTGCCAGCAGCTCGGATAGCAACTACGAGCAGTACTTC.

Here the CDR3 DNA reads TGTGCCAGCAGTGAGGGTCAGGGGTCCTACGAGCAGTACTTC. Translation gives CASSEGQGSYEQYF. The chain employs TRBV25-1 and TRBJ2-7; maybe TRBD1 (6 bases). Germline CDR1 is MGHDK and CDR2 is SYGVNS. Trimming pared 3 bases from V and 1 base from J, leaving 10 bases between. The CDR3 has 14 amino acids.

The chain links TRBV29-1 to TRBJ1-4; perhaps TRBD1 as D (6 bases). Germline loops: CDR1 SQVTM, CDR2 ANQGSEA. The CDR3 contains 15 residues. The V end lost 3 bases, the J end lost 4 bases, and 15 bases lay between the germline ends. The CDR3 here is CSVDQQGLGNEKLFF. The CDR3 DNA sequence: TGCAGCGTTGACCAACAGGGTTTAGGTAATGAAAAACTGTTTTTT.

This clone was found once. The chain combines TRBV5-1 with TRBJ2-3; D possibly corresponds to TRBD2 (7 bases). Per germline, CDR1 SGHRS and CDR2 YFSETQ. V lost 2 bases, J lost 5 bases, and 15 bases lay in between. This CDR3 is 15 amino acids long. This chain's CDR3 is CASSLEGGPLDTQYF. The CDR3 nucleotides are TGCGCCAGCAGCTTAGAGGGGGGGCCTTTAGATACGCAGTATTTT.

The chain links TRBV7-9 to TRBJ1-5; the D is unclear. The CDR3 runs 15 residues. V dropped 1 base and J dropped 0 bases, with 7 bases sitting between them. Germline V gene sequence: CDR1 SEHNR, CDR2 FQNEAQ (reference sequence). DNA for the CDR3: TGTGCCAGCAGCTTAGGGCAGAATAGCAATCAGCCCCAGCATTTT. Amino acids: CASSLGQNSNQPQHF.

Points on this clone: An end of the junction does not agree with germline; a read error may underlie this. Here the CDR3 DNA reads TGTGCCAGCAGCAAAGAAGTACAGGGGGTAGTCGAGCAGTACTTC. Amino acids: CASSKEVQGVVEQYF. The V and J genes are TRBV3-1 (or the pseudogene TRBV3-2) and TRBJ2-7; the match to TRBD1 covers 8 bases. The germline V gene has CDR1 LGHDT and CDR2 YNNKEL (reference sequence). This CDR3 has 15 residues.

V and J are TRBV6-5 and TRBJ2-4; D uncertain. The CDR3 is 15 residues long. Germline CDR1 is MNHEY and CDR2 is SVGAGI. V lost 6 bases and J 1 base, leaving 13 bases between the germline ends. The CDR3 region has the DNA TGTGCCAGCAGACCCATCCAGGTGGCCAAAAACATTCAGTACTTC. Protein product: CASRPIQVAKNIQYF.

This chain joins TRBV27 and TRBJ2-3; weak D call: TRBD2 (6 bases). CDR1 MNHEY and CDR2 SMNVEV come from the germline V gene (reference sequence). There are 16 residues in the CDR3. V lost 8 bases and J 0 bases, leaving 18 bases between the germline ends. In nucleotides, the CDR3 is TGTGCCAGCCGTCCTGGGGACTCAACTAGCACAGATACGCAGTATTTT. The encoded protein is CASRPGDSTSTDTQYF.

J is TRBJ1-2 and V is TRBV28; weak D call: TRBD1 (6 bases). The ends were cut back, 6 bases at V and 7 bases at J, with 15 bases in the middle. CDR1 and CDR2 (germline): MDHEN, SYDVKM. This CDR3 has 13 residues. The CDR3 sequence is CASRENQGSGYTF. In nucleotides, the CDR3 is TGTGCCAGCAGAGAGAATCAGGGGAGTGGCTACACCTTC.

The chain links TRBV2 to TRBJ2-1, with 9 bases lining up with TRBD2. The CDR3 loop spans 14 amino acids. With V trimmed by 6 bases and J by 5 bases, 5 bases remained unmatched. CDR1 SNHLY and CDR2 FYNNEI come from the germline V gene. CDR3 sequence reads: CASRPGLANNEQFF. CDR3 in DNA: TGTGCCAGCAGGCCGGGACTAGCAAACAATGAGCAGTTCTTC. The variable domain in full, with the rest retrieved from reference TRBV2 and TRBJ2-1, is EPEVTQTPSHQVTQMGQEVILRCVPISNHLYFYWYRQILGQKVEFLVSFYNNEISEKSEIFDDQFSVERPDGSNFTLKIRSTKLEDSAMYFCASRPGLANNEQFFGPGTRLTVL.

The rearrangement uses TRBV24-1 and TRBJ2-1, with D possibly being TRBD1 (6 bases). There are 13 residues in the CDR3. The V gene lost 7 bases and the J gene lost 6 bases, with 12 bases spanning the gap. Looked up from germline, CDR1 is KGHDR and CDR2 is SFDVKD. The CDR3 DNA follows: TGTGCCACCAGACAGGGAGCCGGCAATGAGCAGTTCTTC. The encoded protein is CATRQGAGNEQFF.

The gene calls are TRBV18 and TRBJ2-7, with TRBD2 matching 13 bases. The CDR3 sequence is 15 residues long. The V segment lost 6 bases and the J segment 8 bases; nucleotides outside the gene matches: 10. Germline V gene sequence: CDR1 KGHSH, CDR2 LQKENI. The CDR3 spells CASSPSEGLAGQQYF. The DNA for the CDR3 is TGTGCCAGCTCTCCCTCGGAGGGACTAGCGGGACAGCAGTACTTC.

The CDR3 loop reads CASSLIGTSGRRGNEQFF. The CDR3 nucleotides are TGTGCCAGCAGCCTAATCGGGACTAGCGGGAGGAGGGGGAATGAGCAGTTCTTC. The chain recombines TRBV7-9 with TRBJ2-1; 15 bases map to TRBD2. CDR1 and CDR2 from the germline V gene are SEHNR and FQNEAQ (reference sequence). This CDR3 is 18 amino acids long. V gave up 5 bases and J gave up 7 bases; unmatched junction bases: 12.

The chain has TRBV9 and TRBJ2-7; 9 bases map to TRBD2. This CDR3 is 16 amino acids long. Germline-derived CDR1 and CDR2 are SGDLS and YYNGEE. The V and J ends lost 0 bases and 7 bases, in that order; junction bases with no gene match: 11. CDR3 region: CASSVGVAGDPGEQYF. CDR3 in DNA: TGTGCCAGCAGCGTAGGAGTAGCGGGGGACCCTGGGGAGCAGTACTTC.

The chain links TRBV24-1 to TRBJ2-1, with 9 positions matching TRBD2. The CDR3 is 15 residues long. Germline CDR1 reads KGHDR; CDR2 reads SFDVKD. The V segment lost 3 bases and the J segment 8 bases; nucleotides outside the gene matches: 7. Here the CDR3 reads CATSDLPRLADEQFF. CDR3 nucleotides: TGTGCCACCAGTGATCTCCCGCGACTAGCGGATGAGCAGTTCTTC.

This clone appeared a few times. This chain uses TRBV11-2 with TRBJ1-1, with 9 bases identical to TRBD1. Germline CDR1 and CDR2: SGHAT and FQNNGV. V trimming: 5 bases; J trimming: 1 base; junction bases outside the gene matches: 5. The CDR3 loop spans 15 amino acids. CDR3 bases: TGTGCCAGCAGCCGCCGGACAGGGGCGAACACTGAAGCTTTCTTT. Amino acids: CASSRRTGANTEAFF. The whole variable domain, filled in from reference TRBV11-2 and TRBJ1-1, reads EAGVAQSPRYKIIEKRQSVAFWCNPISGHATLYWYQQILGQGPKLLIQFQNNGVVDDSQLPKDRFSAERLKGVDSTLKIQPAKLEDSAVYLCASSRRTGANTEAFFGQGTRLTVV.

This clone appeared a few times. V is TRBV7-2 and J is TRBJ2-5; D might be TRBD1 (6 bases). Germline V gene data show CDR1 as SGHTA and CDR2 as FQGNSA. Trimming took off 1 base at V and 5 bases at J, with 14 bases between the two ends. The length of the CDR3 is 15 residues. The CDR3 nucleotides are TGTGCCAGCAGCTTAGTGGCGGTGCAGGGGGAGACCCAGTACTTC. Translation: CASSLVAVQGETQYF.

This chain joins TRBV6-5 and TRBJ1-2, with a weak D call TRBD1 (5 bases). Germline V gives CDR1 MNHEY, CDR2 SVGAGI. This CDR3 contains 13 residues. V was shortened by 10 bases and J by 7 bases, with 19 bases between the two germline ends. CDR3 sequence reads: CATPDSLGRGYTF. As DNA, the CDR3 is TGTGCCACCCCTGACAGTTTAGGACGTGGCTACACCTTC.

The chain links TRBV5-6 to TRBJ2-5, with TRBD1 matching over 9 bases. CDR3 length: 15 residues. Germline lookup yields CDR1 SGHDT and CDR2 YYEEEE. V was pared by 5 bases and J by 5 bases, with 10 bases of the junction left unmatched. The CDR3 is CASRSPGQGVETQYF. Written as DNA, the CDR3 is TGTGCCAGCAGGTCCCCGGGACAGGGTGTCGAGACCCAGTACTTC.

The CDR3 nucleotides read TGTGCCAGCAGAATCGGGGGGGGAGGCACTGAAGCTTTCTTT. Its protein is CASRIGGGGTEAFF. The chain uses TRBV2 and TRBJ1-1; weak D call: TRBD1 (5 bases). The CDR3 runs to 14 residues. V lost 6 bases and J lost 4, with 15 bases in between. Germline assignment: CDR1 SNHLY and CDR2 FYNNEI. Full variable domain (missing parts from reference TRBV2 and TRBJ1-1): EPEVTQTPSHQVTQMGQEVILRCVPISNHLYFYWYRQILGQKVEFLVSFYNNEISEKSEIFDDQFSVERPDGSNFTLKIRSTKLEDSAMYFCASRIGGGGTEAFFGQGTRLTVV.

This clone has a handful of counts. V and J are TRBV6-6 and TRBJ1-2; unclear D gene. The CDR3 runs 15 residues. Per germline, CDR1 MNHNY and CDR2 SVGAGI (reference sequence). V shed 4 bases and J shed 0 bases, with 12 bases lying between them. The CDR3: CASSSSLAANYGYTF. In DNA form, the CDR3 reads TGTGCCAGCAGTTCTTCATTGGCAGCTAACTATGGCTACACCTTC.

The V and J genes are TRBV21-1 and TRBJ2-5; TRBD1, the D gene given by the table, was not confirmed from the DNA. TRBV21-1 is marked as a pseudogene. The CDR3 runs to 15 residues. The CDR3 region is CASSARGQGMETQYF. The DNA of the CDR3 is TGTGCCAGCAGCGCCCGGGGACAGGGGATGGAGACCCAGTACTTC.

This chain joins TRBV9 and TRBJ2-7; a possible D gene is TRBD2 (5 bases). Looked up from germline, CDR1 is SGDLS and CDR2 is YYNGEE. Deletions cut 0 bases from V and 2 bases from J, with 12 bases between. This CDR3 is 15 amino acids long. The CDR3, as DNA: TGTGCCAGCAGCGTAGGTAGTAGCGAGGCCTACGAGCAGTACTTC. This codes for CASSVGSSEAYEQYF.

The chain links TRBV20-1 to TRBJ1-6; 11 bases fit TRBD1. Germline assignment: CDR1 DFQATT and CDR2 SNEGSKA (reference sequence). The CDR3 consists of 18 residues. The J segment lost 1 base and the V segment lost 3 bases, leaving 8 bases of the junction unmatched. The CDR3: CSASPWTGGESYNSPLHF. The CDR3 nucleotides read TGCAGTGCTAGTCCGTGGACAGGGGGCGAGTCCTATAATTCACCCCTCCACTTT.

This chain links TRBV5-5 with TRBJ2-5; 8 nucleotides match TRBD2. This CDR3 has 18 amino acids. Trimming took 2 bases from V and 1 from J; bases not matched to a gene: 13. Germline assignment: CDR1 SGHKS and CDR2 YYEKEE (reference sequence). The CDR3, as DNA: TGTGCCAGCAGCTTCGCCCCCCGGGAGGGGGGCTCCCAAGAGACCCAGTACTTC. The encoded protein is CASSFAPREGGSQETQYF.

A remark on this clone: An end of the junction does not agree with germline; a read error may underlie this. The chain joins TRBV28 to TRBJ2-7; weak D call: TRBD1 (5 bases). Looked up from germline, CDR1 is MDHEN and CDR2 is SYDVKM. The CDR3 extends over 12 amino acids. The CDR3 region is CASSLGGAVGVF. CDR3 sequence (DNA): TGTGCCAGCAGCCTCGGTGGGGCGGTCGGTGTCTTC.